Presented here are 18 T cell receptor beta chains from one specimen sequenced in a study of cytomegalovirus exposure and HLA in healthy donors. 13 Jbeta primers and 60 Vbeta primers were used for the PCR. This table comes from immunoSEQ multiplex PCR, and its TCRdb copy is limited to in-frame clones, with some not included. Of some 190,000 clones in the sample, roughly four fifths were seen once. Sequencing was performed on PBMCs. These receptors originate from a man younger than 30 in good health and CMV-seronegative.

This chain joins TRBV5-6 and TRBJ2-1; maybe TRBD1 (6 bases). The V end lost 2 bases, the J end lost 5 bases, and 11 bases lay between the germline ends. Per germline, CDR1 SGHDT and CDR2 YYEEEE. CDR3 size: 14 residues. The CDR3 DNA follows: TGTGCCAGCAGCTTCACAGGGTCCGACAATGAGCAGTTCTTC. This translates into CASSFTGSDNEQFF.

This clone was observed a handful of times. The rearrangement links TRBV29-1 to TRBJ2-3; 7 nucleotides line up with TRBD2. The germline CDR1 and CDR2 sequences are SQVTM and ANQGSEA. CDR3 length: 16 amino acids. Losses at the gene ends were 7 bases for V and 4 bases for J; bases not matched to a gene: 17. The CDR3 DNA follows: TGCAGCGCTCCCCCCCACGGACTGGCGGGGGCAGATACGCAGTATTTT. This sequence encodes CSAPPHGLAGADTQYF.

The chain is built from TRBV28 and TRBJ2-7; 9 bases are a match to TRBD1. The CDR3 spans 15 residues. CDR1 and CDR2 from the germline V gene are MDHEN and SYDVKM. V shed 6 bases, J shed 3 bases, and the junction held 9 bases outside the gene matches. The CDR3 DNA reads TGTGCCAGCAGCTCTCGGACAGGGGACTACTACGAGCAGTACTTC. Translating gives CASSSRTGDYYEQYF.

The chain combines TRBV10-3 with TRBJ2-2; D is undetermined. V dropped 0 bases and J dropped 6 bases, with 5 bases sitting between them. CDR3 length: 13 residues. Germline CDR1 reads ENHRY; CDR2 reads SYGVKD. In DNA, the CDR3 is TGTGCCATCAGTGAGTCGGGCCCCGGGGAGCTGTTTTTT. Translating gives CAISESGPGELFF.

The CDR3 spells CASSSDRGGQPQHF. DNA of the CDR3: TGTGCCAGCAGCTCGGACAGGGGTGGTCAGCCCCAGCATTTT. V and J are TRBV7-9 and TRBJ1-5; 9 bases agree with TRBD1. Germline lookup yields CDR1 SEHNR and CDR2 FQNEAQ (reference sequence). V shed 4 bases, J shed 6 bases, and the junction held 4 bases outside the gene matches. The CDR3 is made up of 14 amino acids.

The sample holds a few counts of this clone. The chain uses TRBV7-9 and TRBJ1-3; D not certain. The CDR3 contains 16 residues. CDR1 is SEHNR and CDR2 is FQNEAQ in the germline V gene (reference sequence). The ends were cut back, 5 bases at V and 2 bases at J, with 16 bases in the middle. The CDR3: CASSPPLGATGNTIYF. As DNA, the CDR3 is TGTGCCAGCAGCCCCCCTCTGGGAGCTACTGGAAACACCATATATTTT.

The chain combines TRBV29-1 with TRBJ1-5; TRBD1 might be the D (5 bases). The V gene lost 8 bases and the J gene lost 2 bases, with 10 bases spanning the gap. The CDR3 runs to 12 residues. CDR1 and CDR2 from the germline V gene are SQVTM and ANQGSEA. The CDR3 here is CSTGGGNQPQHF. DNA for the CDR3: TGCAGCACCGGGGGGGGCAATCAGCCCCAGCATTTT.

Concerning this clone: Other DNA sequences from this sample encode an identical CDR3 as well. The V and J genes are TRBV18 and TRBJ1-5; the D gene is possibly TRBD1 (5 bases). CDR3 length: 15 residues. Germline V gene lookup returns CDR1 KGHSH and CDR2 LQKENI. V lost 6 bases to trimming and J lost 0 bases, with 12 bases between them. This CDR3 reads CASSPRGDSNQPQHF. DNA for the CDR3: TGTGCCAGCTCCCCAAGGGGTGATAGCAATCAGCCCCAGCATTTT.

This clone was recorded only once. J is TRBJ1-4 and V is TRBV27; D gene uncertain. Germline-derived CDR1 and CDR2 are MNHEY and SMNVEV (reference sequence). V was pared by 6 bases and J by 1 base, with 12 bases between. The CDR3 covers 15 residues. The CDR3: CASRPTRGTNEKLFF. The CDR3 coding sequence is TGTGCCAGCAGGCCGACACGGGGAACTAATGAAAAACTGTTTTTT.

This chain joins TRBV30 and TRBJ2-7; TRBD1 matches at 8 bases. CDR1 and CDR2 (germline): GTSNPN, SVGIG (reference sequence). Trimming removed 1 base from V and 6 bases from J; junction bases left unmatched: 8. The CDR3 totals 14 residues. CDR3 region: CAWSARDRRLEQYF. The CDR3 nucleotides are TGTGCCTGGAGTGCTCGGGACAGGAGGCTCGAGCAGTACTTC.

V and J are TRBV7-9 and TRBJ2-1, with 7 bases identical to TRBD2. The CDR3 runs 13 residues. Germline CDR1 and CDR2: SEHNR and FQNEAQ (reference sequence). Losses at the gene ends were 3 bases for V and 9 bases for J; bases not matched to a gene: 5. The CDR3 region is CASSFRGVAEQFF. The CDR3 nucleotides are TGTGCCAGCAGCTTTCGGGGGGTGGCTGAGCAGTTCTTC.

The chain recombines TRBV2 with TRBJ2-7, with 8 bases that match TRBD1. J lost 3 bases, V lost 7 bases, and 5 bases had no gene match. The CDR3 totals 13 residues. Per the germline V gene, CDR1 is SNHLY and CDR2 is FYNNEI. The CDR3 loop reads CASTSGTGYEQYF. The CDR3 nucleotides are TGTGCCAGCACCTCCGGGACAGGCTACGAGCAGTACTTC.

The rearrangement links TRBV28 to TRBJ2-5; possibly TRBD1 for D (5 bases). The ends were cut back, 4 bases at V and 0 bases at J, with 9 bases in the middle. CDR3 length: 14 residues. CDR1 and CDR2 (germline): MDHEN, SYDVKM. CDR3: CASSSRQHQETQYF. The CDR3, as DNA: TGTGCCAGCAGTTCCCGACAGCACCAAGAGACCCAGTACTTC. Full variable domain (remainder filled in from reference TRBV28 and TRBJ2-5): DVKVTQSSRYLVKRTGEKVFLECVQDMDHENMFWYRQDPGLGLRLIYFSYDVKMKEKGDIPEGYSVSREKKERFSLILESASTNQTSMYLCASSSRQHQETQYFGPGTRLLVL.

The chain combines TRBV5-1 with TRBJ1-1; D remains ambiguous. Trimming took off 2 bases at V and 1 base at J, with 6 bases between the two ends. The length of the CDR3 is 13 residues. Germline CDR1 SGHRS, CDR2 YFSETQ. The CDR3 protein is CASSFMANTEAFF. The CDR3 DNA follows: TGCGCCAGCAGCTTTATGGCGAACACTGAAGCTTTCTTT.

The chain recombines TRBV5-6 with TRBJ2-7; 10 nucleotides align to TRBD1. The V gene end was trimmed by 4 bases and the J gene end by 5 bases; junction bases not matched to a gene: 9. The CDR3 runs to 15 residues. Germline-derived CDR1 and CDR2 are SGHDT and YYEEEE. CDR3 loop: CASSLLGTGDHEQYF. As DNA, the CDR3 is TGTGCCAGCAGCCTGCTAGGGACAGGGGACCACGAGCAGTACTTC.

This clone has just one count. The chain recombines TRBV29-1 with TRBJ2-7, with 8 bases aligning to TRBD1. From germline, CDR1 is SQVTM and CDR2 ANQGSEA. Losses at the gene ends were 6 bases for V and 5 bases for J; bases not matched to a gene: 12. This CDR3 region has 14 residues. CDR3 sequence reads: CSVRTGFTNNEQYF. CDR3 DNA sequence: TGCAGCGTCAGGACAGGGTTTACCAACAACGAGCAGTACTTC.

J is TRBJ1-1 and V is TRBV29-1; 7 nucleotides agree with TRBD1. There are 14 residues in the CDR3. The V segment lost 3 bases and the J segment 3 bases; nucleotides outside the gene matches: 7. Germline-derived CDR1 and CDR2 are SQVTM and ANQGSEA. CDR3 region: CSVEVQGLDTEAFF. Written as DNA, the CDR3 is TGCAGCGTTGAGGTACAGGGGTTGGACACTGAAGCTTTCTTT. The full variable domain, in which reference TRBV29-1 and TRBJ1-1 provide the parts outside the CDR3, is SAVISQKPSRDICQRGTSLTIQCQVDSQVTMMFWYRQQPGQSLTLIATANQGSEATYESGFVIDKFPISRPNLTFSTLTVSNMSPEDSSIYLCSVEVQGLDTEAFFGQGTRLTVV.

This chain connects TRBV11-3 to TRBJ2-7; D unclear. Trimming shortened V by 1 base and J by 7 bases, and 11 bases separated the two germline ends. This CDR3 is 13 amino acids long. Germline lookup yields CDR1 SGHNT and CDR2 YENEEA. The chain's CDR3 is CASSLVPGLEQYF. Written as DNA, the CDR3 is TGTGCCAGCAGCTTAGTCCCGGGTTTGGAGCAGTACTTC. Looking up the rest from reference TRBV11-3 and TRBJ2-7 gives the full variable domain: EAGVVQSPRYKIIEKKQPVAFWCNPISGHNTLYWYLQNLGQGPELLIRYENEEAVDDSQLPKDRFSAERLKGVDSTLKIQPAELGDSAVYLCASSLVPGLEQYFGPGTRLTVT.